The next 12 T cell receptor beta chains were all read from a single sample in a study of T cell responses to AZD1222 COVID-19 vaccine. Measured with immunoSEQ multiplex PCR; TCRdb has only the in-frame clones, and not every one. The sample lists some 170,000 clones, roughly 91% occurring once. The starting material was peripheral blood, obtained 28 days after the second dose of the MenACWY control vaccine. These TCRs come from an adult who received the MenACWY meningococcal vaccine as a control.

The gene calls are TRBV11-1 and TRBJ2-2, with 8 bases matching TRBD1. The CDR3 has 15 amino acids. V shed 4 bases and J 0 bases; nucleotides not matched to a gene: 1. Per the germline V gene, CDR1 is SGHAT and CDR2 is FQDESV (reference sequence). This CDR3 is CASSSDRANTGELFF. DNA of the CDR3: TGTGCCAGCAGCTCGGACAGGGCGAACACCGGGGAGCTGTTTTTT.

The chain couples TRBV2 to TRBJ1-1; perhaps TRBD1 as D (6 bases). The germline V and J ends were trimmed by 6 bases and 1 base, with 18 bases remaining between them. The CDR3 totals 16 residues. In germline, CDR1 is SNHLY, CDR2 FYNNEI. As DNA, the CDR3 is TGTGCCAGCAGGTTACAGGGCATCCTTGGGAACACTGAAGCTTTCTTT. It codes for CASRLQGILGNTEAFF.

This chain links TRBV29-1 with TRBJ1-5; perhaps TRBD1 as D (6 bases). The germline gives CDR1 SQVTM, CDR2 ANQGSEA. The CDR3 is 13 residues long. With 7 bases removed from V and 3 bases from J, the gap between germline ends came to 13 bases. The CDR3 nucleotides read TGCAGCGCCCGGGGGGCCTTCAATCAGCCCCAGCATTTT. This codes for CSARGAFNQPQHF.

This chain joins TRBV6-5 and TRBJ1-6, with no clear D. The CDR3 has 16 residues. In germline, CDR1 is MNHEY, CDR2 SVGAGI. Trimming shortened V by 0 bases and J by 0 bases, and 6 bases separated the two germline ends. Here the CDR3 DNA reads TGTGCCAGCAGTTACTCGTACAGCTCCTATAATTCACCCCTCCACTTT. Translation: CASSYSYSSYNSPLHF.

This chain joins TRBV4-1 and TRBJ1-6; D possibly corresponds to TRBD1 (5 bases). Germline V CDR1 and CDR2: MGHRA, YSYEKL. This CDR3 has 16 residues. V lost 1 base to trimming and J lost 6 bases, with 13 bases between them. CDR3 bases: TGCGCCAGCAGCCAAGCGGGGGTCGGCGGTAATTCACCCCTCCACTTT. This encodes CASSQAGVGGNSPLHF.

The V gene is TRBV12-3 or TRBV12-4, the J gene TRBJ1-3; no firm D call. Trimming took off 3 bases at V and 2 bases at J, with 2 bases between the two ends. This CDR3 contains 12 residues. The DNA of the CDR3 is TGTGCCAGCAGTTTTGCTGGAAACACCATATATTTT. It translates to CASSFAGNTIYF.

The chain carries TRBV3-1 (or the pseudogene TRBV3-2) and TRBJ2-7, with 15 bases aligning to TRBD2. The J segment lost 2 bases and the V segment lost 4 bases, leaving 6 bases of the junction unmatched. The CDR3 has 17 residues. Per germline, CDR1 LGHDT and CDR2 YNNKEL (reference sequence). CDR3 DNA sequence: TGTGCCAGCAGCCTCAGGACTAGCGGGGGGGGAACCTACGAGCAGTACTTC. It is translated as CASSLRTSGGGTYEQYF.

This chain joins TRBV11-3 and TRBJ1-3; 8 nucleotides align to TRBD1. V lost 6 bases and J lost 3; bases outside the gene matches: 4. Germline assignment: CDR1 SGHNT and CDR2 YENEEA. This CDR3 contains 14 residues. CDR3 residues: CASSRTGSGNTIYF. In DNA, the CDR3 is TGTGCCAGCAGTCGGACAGGGAGTGGAAACACCATATATTTT.

The chain recombines TRBV7-9 with TRBJ1-1, with 7 bases that match TRBD1. Germline lookup yields CDR1 SEHNR and CDR2 FQNEAQ (reference sequence). The ends lost 5 bases at V and 2 bases at J; junction bases unmatched: 11. The CDR3 contains 16 residues. The chain's CDR3 is CASSHRRDRDNTEAFF. CDR3 sequence (DNA): TGTGCCAGCAGCCACAGACGAGACAGGGATAACACTGAAGCTTTCTTT.

This clone was recorded only once. The chain carries TRBV12-3 or TRBV12-4 and TRBJ1-2; D is ambiguous. The length of the CDR3 is 13 residues. Trimming pared 6 bases from V and 4 bases from J, leaving 12 bases between. Here the CDR3 reads CASREGSVYGYTF. Here the CDR3 DNA reads TGTGCCAGCAGGGAGGGATCGGTCTATGGCTACACCTTC.

This clone was detected only once. V and J are TRBV5-6 and TRBJ1-2; D not resolved. Germline CDR1 and CDR2: SGHDT and YYEEEE. The CDR3 consists of 11 residues. V was shortened by 2 bases and J by 6 bases, with 5 bases between the two germline ends. This chain's CDR3 is CASSFLNGYTF. The DNA for the CDR3 is TGTGCCAGCAGCTTCCTTAATGGCTACACCTTC.

The chain employs TRBV5-1 and TRBJ1-2, with TRBD1 matching 11 bases. The germline V gene has CDR1 SGHRS and CDR2 YFSETQ. This CDR3 has 16 residues. V gave up 4 bases and J gave up 0 bases; unmatched junction bases: 5. The CDR3 DNA is TGCGCCAGCAGCATGGGGACAGGGGGTACTAACTATGGCTACACCTTC. Its protein product is CASSMGTGGTNYGYTF. Supplemented by reference TRBV5-1 and TRBJ1-2, the full variable domain reads KAGVTQTPRYLIKTRGQQVTLSCSPISGHRSVSWYQQTPGQGLQFLFEYFSETQRNKGNFPGRFSGRQFSNSRSEMNVSTLELGDSALYLCASSMGTGGTNYGYTFGSGTRLTVV.